These 25 T cell receptor beta chains were sequenced from one sample in a study of shared clonotypes between healthy human individuals. Positive CCR7 selection of CD45RO-negative cells yielded the naive CD8 cells, and terminally differentiated effector memory CD45RA+ cells were excluded. TCRdb's table, derived via immunoSEQ multiplex PCR, lists solely in-frame clones and lacks some. Here the sample spans under 2,000,000 clones, around 96% being singletons. Sequenced sample: naive CD8+ T cells sorted from blood. Every receptor here comes from a young man in good health.

This rearrangement joins TRBV9 to TRBJ2-7; D may be TRBD2 (6 bases). The CDR3 runs 15 residues. The V end lost 0 bases, the J end lost 0 bases, and 10 bases lay between the germline ends. Germline V CDR1 and CDR2: SGDLS, YYNGEE. The DNA for the CDR3 is TGTGCCAGCAGCGTAGATGACGGGAGCTCCTACGAGCAGTACTTC. This translates into CASSVDDGSSYEQYF.

This chain connects TRBV6-1 to TRBJ1-2, with no clear D. This CDR3 has 15 amino acids. CDR1 MNHNS and CDR2 SASEGT come from the germline V gene. Trimming removed 2 bases from V and 4 bases from J, with 14 bases in between. The CDR3 DNA reads as TGTGCCAGCAGTGAACTCACTTCGGGGTTCTATGGCTACACCTTC. This translates into CASSELTSGFYGYTF.

The chain couples TRBV18 to TRBJ2-7; possibly TRBD1 or TRBD2 for D (6 bases each). This CDR3 is built from 15 residues. V lost 3 bases and J lost 2, with 14 bases in between. Germline lookup yields CDR1 KGHSH and CDR2 LQKENI. The CDR3 region has the DNA TGTGCCAGCTCACCGGGGGGCGGGACGACCTACGAGCAGTACTTC. This sequence encodes CASSPGGGTTYEQYF.

The chain couples TRBV10-3 to TRBJ2-2, with D possibly matching TRBD2 (5 bases). Germline CDR1 and CDR2: ENHRY and SYGVKD. There are 14 residues in the CDR3. V gave up 3 bases and J gave up 7 bases, with 12 bases separating them. The CDR3 reads CAISELVGDGELFF. CDR3 DNA sequence: TGTGCCATCAGTGAACTTGTCGGGGACGGGGAGCTGTTTTTT.

The chain carries TRBV4-1 and TRBJ1-2; D remains ambiguous. The length of the CDR3 is 14 residues. The ends were cut back, 0 bases at V and 8 bases at J, with 13 bases in the middle. Germline V lookup: CDR1 MGHRA, CDR2 YSYEKL. CDR3 nucleotide sequence: TGCGCCAGCAGCCAAGAGGGCAGCGGCTGGGGCTACACCTTC. Translating gives CASSQEGSGWGYTF.

This clone was seen a handful of times. The V gene is TRBV19, the J gene TRBJ2-7, with a weak D call TRBD1 (5 bases). Trimming pared 5 bases from V and 6 bases from J, leaving 14 bases between. Germline loops: CDR1 LNHDA, CDR2 SQIVND (reference sequence). This CDR3 has 13 amino acids. In DNA, the CDR3 is TGTGCCAGTAGTGTGGGCATAGGGGTCGAGCAGTACTTC. Encoded protein: CASSVGIGVEQYF.

The V gene is TRBV29-1, the J gene TRBJ2-1, with 11 bases that match TRBD2. V shed 1 base and J 8 bases; nucleotides not matched to a gene: 7. The CDR3 has 15 amino acids. CDR1 SQVTM and CDR2 ANQGSEA come from the germline V gene. The CDR3 nucleotides are TGCAGCGTTGAAGCTACTAGCGGGGGTAAAGATGAGCAGTTCTTC. Protein sequence: CSVEATSGGKDEQFF.

The count of this clone is one. The chain couples TRBV7-2 to TRBJ2-3; the D gene is possibly TRBD2 (6 bases). The CDR3 extends over 15 amino acids. Germline assignment: CDR1 SGHTA and CDR2 FQGNSA. Trimming removed 4 bases at V and 2 bases at J, with 13 bases between. CDR3 loop: CASSSTGTYTDTQYF. DNA for the CDR3: TGTGCCAGCAGCTCCACCGGGACTTACACAGATACGCAGTATTTT.

The chain joins TRBV27 to TRBJ2-7; no firm D call. The germline V and J ends were trimmed by 5 bases and 6 bases, with 11 bases remaining between them. The CDR3 covers 12 residues. The germline gives CDR1 MNHEY, CDR2 SMNVEV (reference sequence). CDR3 amino acids: CASSKSAGEQYF. CDR3 DNA sequence: TGTGCCAGCAGTAAGTCAGCCGGCGAGCAGTACTTC.

The gene calls are TRBV27 and TRBJ2-7, with 8 nucleotides matching TRBD2. This CDR3 spans 14 amino acids. V lost 6 bases and J lost 4; bases outside the gene matches: 8. CDR1 and CDR2 (germline): MNHEY, SMNVEV (reference sequence). The CDR3 region has the DNA TGTGCCAGCAGCGCAAGCGGGAGCGCTTACGAGCAGTACTTC. Encoded protein: CASSASGSAYEQYF.

The chain has TRBV4-1 and TRBJ1-3; D unresolved. The CDR3 extends over 13 amino acids. CDR1 is MGHRA and CDR2 is YSYEKL in the germline V gene. V was shortened by 3 bases and J by 3 bases, with 6 bases between the two germline ends. The CDR3 region is CASSQAHGNTIYF. CDR3 coding DNA: TGCGCCAGCAGCCAGGCTCATGGAAACACCATATATTTT.

Regarding this clone: Different DNA sequences within this sample yield the same CDR3. The DNA of the CDR3 is TGTGCCAGCAGTCTCCGGGGTCCTGGGGAGCTGTTTTTT. Translation gives CASSLRGPGELFF. This chain uses TRBV27 with TRBJ2-2; D is possibly TRBD2 (5 bases). The germline V and J ends were trimmed by 5 bases and 8 bases, with 12 bases remaining between them. Looked up from germline, CDR1 is MNHEY and CDR2 is SMNVEV (reference sequence). CDR3 length equals 13 residues.

CDR3 DNA: TGTGCCAGCAGTCCGAGTCTACAAGGGGCCGGGGAGCTGTTTTTT. Protein: CASSPSLQGAGELFF. The chain recombines TRBV6-6 with TRBJ2-2, with TRBD1 as a possible D gene (5 bases). This CDR3 region has 15 residues. Trimming took off 5 bases at V and 6 bases at J, with 16 bases between the two ends. Looked up from germline, CDR1 is MNHNY and CDR2 is SVGAGI (reference sequence).

V gene TRBV29-1 combines with J gene TRBJ2-7; the match to TRBD1 covers 9 bases. Germline-derived CDR1 and CDR2 are SQVTM and ANQGSEA. J was trimmed by 4 bases and V by 2 bases; bases with no gene match: 6. This CDR3 is 14 amino acids long. The CDR3, as DNA: TGCAGCGTTGAATTAGTCGACAGGGGGTACGAGCAGTACTTC. Protein: CSVELVDRGYEQYF.

The gene calls are TRBV9 and TRBJ1-1, with no clear D. This CDR3 is built from 13 residues. Trimming left V 1 base short and J 3 bases short, with 7 bases between. Germline V gene data show CDR1 as SGDLS and CDR2 as YYNGEE. CDR3 region: CASSVFDDTEAFF. The CDR3 coding sequence is TGTGCCAGCAGCGTATTCGATGACACTGAAGCTTTCTTT. The full variable domain, in which reference TRBV9 and TRBJ1-1 provide the parts outside the CDR3, is DSGVTQTPKHLITATGQRVTLRCSPRSGDLSVYWYQQSLDQGLQFLIQYYNGEERAKGNILERFSAQQFPDLHSELNLSSLELGDSALYFCASSVFDDTEAFFGQGTRLTVV.

This sequence joins TRBV7-6 and TRBJ1-2, with D unclear. In germline, CDR1 is SGHVS, CDR2 FNYEAQ. Trimming cost V 2 bases and J 6 bases, with 13 bases left between them. The CDR3 runs 14 residues. This CDR3 is CASSLMAGSDGYTF. CDR3 coding DNA: TGTGCCAGCAGCTTAATGGCAGGCTCAGATGGCTACACCTTC.

The gene calls are TRBV6-1 and TRBJ2-3, with TRBD2 identical over 14 bases. Germline CDR1 is MNHNS and CDR2 is SASEGT. The CDR3 is made up of 14 amino acids. With V trimmed by 6 bases and J by 6 bases, 2 bases remained unmatched. This CDR3 reads CASRGTSGSDTQYF. The CDR3 nucleotides are TGTGCCAGCAGGGGGACTAGCGGGAGTGATACGCAGTATTTT.

The J gene is TRBJ1-4, the V gene TRBV6-1; no reliable D call. CDR1 and CDR2 (germline): MNHNS, SASEGT. This CDR3 region has 12 residues. Trimming shortened V by 2 bases and J by 8 bases, and 6 bases separated the two germline ends. In nucleotides, the CDR3 is TGTGCCAGCAGTGAACTGGAGGAAAAACTGTTTTTT. Protein: CASSELEEKLFF.

J is TRBJ1-1 and V is TRBV7-9; TRBD1 aligns across 10 bases. The CDR3 runs 14 residues. The V and J ends lost 5 bases and 3 bases, in that order; junction bases with no gene match: 3. Germline V gives CDR1 SEHNR, CDR2 FQNEAQ (reference sequence). The chain's CDR3 is CASSEGQGHTEAFF. CDR3 nucleotides: TGTGCCAGCAGCGAGGGACAGGGGCACACTGAAGCTTTCTTT.

The rearrangement joins TRBV7-9 to TRBJ2-7, with TRBD2 as a possible D gene (6 bases). Trimming shortened V by 5 bases and J by 4 bases, and 15 bases separated the two germline ends. The CDR3 is made up of 14 amino acids. Germline V gene data show CDR1 as SEHNR and CDR2 as FQNEAQ (reference sequence). The CDR3 loop reads CASSRTTKAYEQYF. The CDR3 DNA is TGTGCCAGCAGCCGGACTACGAAGGCGTACGAGCAGTACTTC. The complete variable domain, with remaining parts taken from reference TRBV7-9 and TRBJ2-7, reads DTGVSQNPRHKITKRGQNVTFRCDPISEHNRLYWYRQTLGQGPEFLTYFQNEAQLEKSRLLSDRFSAERPKGSFSTLEIQRTEQGDSAMYLCASSRTTKAYEQYFGPGTRLTVT.

With respect to this clone: This sample also contains other DNA sequences that code for the same CDR3. This sequence joins TRBV29-1 and TRBJ1-1; D gene unclear. Looked up from germline, CDR1 is SQVTM and CDR2 is ANQGSEA. CDR3 size: 13 residues. V lost 0 bases, J lost 2 bases, and 7 bases lay in between. CDR3 DNA sequence: TGCAGCGTTGAAGAGGGAGGAAACACTGAAGCTTTCTTT. Translated, it gives CSVEEGGNTEAFF.

The V gene is TRBV19, the J gene TRBJ2-7; TRBD2 matches 13 bases. Germline V gene data show CDR1 as LNHDA and CDR2 as SQIVND (reference sequence). The V gene end was trimmed by 6 bases and the J gene end by 6 bases; junction bases not matched to a gene: 14. This CDR3 contains 17 residues. The CDR3 region has the DNA TGTGCCAGTAGAACCTGGACTAGCGGGAGTGCAGGTGGCGAGCAGTACTTC. As protein: CASRTWTSGSAGGEQYF.

The chain links TRBV27 to TRBJ2-7, with 8 bases that match TRBD2. This CDR3 region has 15 residues. The germline CDR1 and CDR2 sequences are MNHEY and SMNVEV (reference sequence). The V segment lost 2 bases and the J segment 2 bases; nucleotides outside the gene matches: 5. CDR3 sequence: CASSLKGLVTYEQYF. CDR3 bases: TGTGCCAGCAGTTTAAAGGGACTAGTCACCTACGAGCAGTACTTC.

The chain has TRBV5-8 and TRBJ2-1; the D gene is possibly TRBD2 (6 bases). This CDR3 is built from 17 residues. Germline V gene sequence: CDR1 SGHTS, CDR2 YDEGEE. V shed 1 base and J shed 4 bases, with 18 bases lying between them. CDR3 nucleotides: TGTGCCAGCAGCTTGCGTAGTGGGACTTCCTATTACAATGAGCAGTTCTTC. This sequence encodes CASSLRSGTSYYNEQFF. The entire variable domain, with the rest obtained from reference TRBV5-8 and TRBJ2-1, is as follows: EAGVTQSPTHLIKTRGQQATLRCSPISGHTSVYWYQQALGLGLQFLLWYDEGEERNRGNFPPRFSGRQFPNYSSELNVNALELEDSALYLCASSLRSGTSYYNEQFFGPGTRLTVL.

The chain recombines TRBV5-1 with TRBJ2-3; 8 nucleotides match TRBD1. The CDR3 extends over 14 amino acids. Germline V lookup: CDR1 SGHRS, CDR2 YFSETQ. The ends lost 2 bases at V and 8 bases at J; junction bases unmatched: 7. In DNA form, the CDR3 reads TGCGCCAGCAGCTTACCAGGGGGCGAGAGTACGCAGTATTTT. It specifies CASSLPGGESTQYF. The whole variable domain, remainder taken from reference TRBV5-1 and TRBJ2-3, is KAGVTQTPRYLIKTRGQQVTLSCSPISGHRSVSWYQQTPGQGLQFLFEYFSETQRNKGNFPGRFSGRQFSNSRSEMNVSTLELGDSALYLCASSLPGGESTQYFGPGTRLTVL.